Many counts were recorded for the clone carrying this T cell receptor beta chain. What it binds is not known. The data were obtained in a study of T cell repertoires in cytomegalovirus infection. Overall study: HLA-B-restricted CMV epitopes that are well studied were used alongside recently identified HLA-C-restricted ones. Shared public TCR beta signatures pointed to both CMV infection and a matching HLA type. Study-level results: Summed public TCR beta family frequency identified CMV carriers bearing the relevant HLA.

The CDR3 extends over 15 amino acids. Germline lookup yields CDR1 SGHVS and CDR2 FNYEAQ. The V end was cut by 5 bases, the J end by 5 bases, with 18 bases between. TCRdb itself ran the reads through MiXCR, one entry per CDR3 protein. The data contain some 310,000 distinct CDR3 sequences, roughly 25% of them seen just once; the ten biggest clones take up about an eighth. The V call is TRBV7-6, the J call TRBJ2-5; the D gene is possibly TRBD2 (7 bases). This TCR derives from a human donor in good health (CMV status not recorded). Some clones in this sample may be carry-over from other donors' samples. The source was cultured PBMCs, collected from culture after CMV antigen stimulation. Here the CDR3 reads CASSAKPGGAETQYF. For the CDR3, the DNA is TGTGCCAGCAGCGCGAAGCCGGGGGGCGCGGAGACCCAGTACTTC.